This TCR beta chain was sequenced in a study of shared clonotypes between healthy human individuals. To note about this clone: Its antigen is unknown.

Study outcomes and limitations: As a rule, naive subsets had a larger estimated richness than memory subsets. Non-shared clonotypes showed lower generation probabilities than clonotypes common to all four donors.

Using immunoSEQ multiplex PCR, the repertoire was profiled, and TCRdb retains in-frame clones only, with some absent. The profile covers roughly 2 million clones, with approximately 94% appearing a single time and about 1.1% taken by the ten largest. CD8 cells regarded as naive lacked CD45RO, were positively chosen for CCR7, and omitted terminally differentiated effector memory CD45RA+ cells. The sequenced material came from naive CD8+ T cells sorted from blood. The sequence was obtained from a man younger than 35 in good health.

Written as DNA, the CDR3 is TGTGCCAGCAGCCCGGGGGTGGAGGGGGAGTCGGGCTACACCTTC. Its translation is CASSPGVEGESGYTF. This chain connects TRBV4-2 to TRBJ1-2; D possibly corresponds to TRBD1 (6 bases). The CDR3 covers 15 residues. V lost 4 bases and J lost 8, with 20 bases in between. CDR1 and CDR2 (germline): LGHNA, YNFKEQ.